The rows below give T cell receptor beta chains drawn from one sample of a study of T cells in Graves' hyperthyroidism and ophthalmopathy. TCRdb passed the multiplex PCR reads through MiXCR, listing each CDR3 protein once. The sample records under 400,000 distinct CDR3 sequences, around 16% being singletons. The sample consisted of blood. The receptors stem from a woman under 30 with Graves' hyperthyroidism that later progressed to Graves' ophthalmopathy. Both conserved end residues are trimmed from each CDR3. Each record gives: V gene, J gene, CDR3 protein.

TRBV6-2/TRBV6-3	TRBJ2-1	ASRSGGRLNEQF
TRBV4-2	TRBJ2-3	ASSRNGKNTDTQY
TRBV7-9	TRBJ2-7	ASSSFERRAYEQY
TRBV5-6	TRBJ2-3	ASSSLRESTDTQY
TRBV6-2/TRBV6-3	TRBJ2-5	ASSRDIVAETQY
TRBV4-3	TRBJ1-2	ASSQIDRGGGYT
TRBV12-3/TRBV12-4	TRBJ2-7	ASSLSPSYEQY
TRBV29-1	TRBJ2-1	SVDSGRHNEQF
TRBV7-6	TRBJ2-3	ASSPRGTGFTSTDTQY
TRBV20-1	TRBJ2-3	SASFGQGGSDTQY
TRBV12-3/TRBV12-4	TRBJ1-3	ASRGTGAGNTIY
TRBV20-1	TRBJ2-4	SAREGIKNIQY
TRBV9	TRBJ1-1	ASSPRLAGGIGEAF
TRBV13	TRBJ1-3	ASRLSWTTSGNTIY
TRBV27	TRBJ2-7	ASSLVGQYEQY
TRBV28	TRBJ2-3	ASRDPTDTQY
TRBV12-3/TRBV12-4	TRBJ2-7	ASRTSGDLYEQY
TRBV7-9	TRBJ2-7	ASSLGGGLSYEQY
TRBV12-3/TRBV12-4	TRBJ2-1	ASSSPAGVLSSYNEQF
TRBV20-1	TRBJ2-5	SATGEQGRTFQETQY
TRBV12-3/TRBV12-4	TRBJ2-7	ASSSPSKQY
TRBV12-3/TRBV12-4	TRBJ2-5	ASSLGGQGETQY
TRBV4-1	TRBJ2-1	ASSQVPLAGNNEQF
TRBV6-1	TRBJ2-1	ASTKGRPAYNEQF
TRBV10-3	TRBJ2-7	AISTRDRGYEQY
TRBV5-1	TRBJ2-6	ASGQGWSGANVLT
TRBV28	TRBJ2-7	ASSRTPGLADPYEQY
TRBV6-1	TRBJ1-2	ASSYNDRSYGYT
TRBV28	TRBJ2-1	ATRLDSYNEQF
TRBV9	TRBJ1-3	ASHIGNTIY
TRBV28	TRBJ2-7	ASSLTGQGEQY
TRBV5-1	TRBJ2-1	ASSSILRAREQF
TRBV2	TRBJ2-7	ASRDRAGGYEQY
TRBV27	TRBJ1-5	ASSLYAGGKQPQH
TRBV27	TRBJ2-2	ASSLRAGRTNTGELF
TRBV27	TRBJ2-1	ASSFLLAGPGDEQF
TRBV6-1	TRBJ2-7	ASSEMAGEGYEQY
TRBV18	TRBJ1-2	ASSLRQANGYT
TRBV28	TRBJ1-2	ASSPRVRWGPNYGYT
TRBV7-9	TRBJ2-3	ASSSPSGDTQY
TRBV20-1	TRBJ2-5	SAPQLGETQY
TRBV7-2	TRBJ2-1	ASSPRTSGRASYNEQF
TRBV7-6	TRBJ2-7	ASSSRTSSHEQY
TRBV9	TRBJ1-4	ASSVGDGSHEKLF
TRBV10-3	TRBJ2-7	AVSGTMGLKQY
TRBV6-2/TRBV6-3	TRBJ2-1	ASSDSFRGGNEQF
TRBV7-9	TRBJ2-5	ASSSSDYLWETQY
TRBV20-1	TRBJ2-1	SASLADYNEQF
TRBV28	TRBJ1-2	ATRPAEWGDNYGYT
TRBV10-3	TRBJ2-1	AISSGRGDEQF
TRBV24-1	TRBJ2-1	ATEGKTRYNEQF
TRBV5-1	TRBJ2-2	ASSSPMPGELF
TRBV5-4	TRBJ2-7	ASSLAGQAAWEQY
TRBV5-4	TRBJ2-7	ASSSISGNPYEQY
TRBV28	TRBJ2-3	ASSQDGRTDTQY
TRBV5-1	TRBJ2-2	ARTTGFPGELF
TRBV6-2/TRBV6-3	TRBJ2-1	ASSYDREVSYNEQF
TRBV3-1	TRBJ1-1	ASSQGYEAF
TRBV20-1	TRBJ2-1	SASLAGDYNEQF